The next 27 T cell receptor beta chains were all read from a single sample in a study of control samples from healthy donors and cancer patients. Method: immunoSEQ multiplex PCR; TCRdb's copy keeps in-frame clones and lacks some. This table has around 50,000 clones, around 96% appearing once. Input material: blood. The receptor source for this set is a woman aged 25 to 39 in good health.

This chain uses TRBV28 with TRBJ2-1; perhaps TRBD1 as D (6 bases). This CDR3 has 14 residues. Germline-derived CDR1 and CDR2 are MDHEN and SYDVKM. The V end was cut by 5 bases, the J end by 8 bases, with 16 bases between. The CDR3 sequence is CASSGNYRVYEQFF. CDR3 sequence (DNA): TGTGCCAGCAGTGGAAATTACAGGGTCTATGAGCAGTTCTTC.

This chain links TRBV10-3 with TRBJ1-6; D call uncertain. V was clipped by 2 bases and J by 10 bases, with 6 bases between them. The germline gives CDR1 ENHRY, CDR2 SYGVKD. The CDR3 is 12 amino acids. Written as DNA, the CDR3 is TGTGCCATCAGTGAGCCTAACTCACCCCTCCACTTT. Its translation is CAISEPNSPLHF.

The chain recombines TRBV7-8 with TRBJ1-1; tentative D call: TRBD1 (6 bases). Trimming left V 4 bases short and J 4 bases short, with 10 bases between. Germline assignment: CDR1 SGHVS and CDR2 FQNEAQ. CDR3 size: 13 residues. The CDR3 sequence is CASSSGVGTEAFF. The CDR3 DNA reads TGTGCCAGCAGCTCAGGGGTCGGCACTGAAGCTTTCTTT.

The chain links TRBV27 to TRBJ2-7, with TRBD1 identical over 7 bases. Germline-derived CDR1 and CDR2 are MNHEY and SMNVEV (reference sequence). The trim removed 8 bases at V and 4 bases at J, leaving 17 bases unmatched. The CDR3 runs 16 residues. CDR3 DNA: TGTGCCAGCCGAACTCATTCCGGGACAGATCCTTACGAGCAGTACTTC. This encodes CASRTHSGTDPYEQYF.

The chain couples TRBV24-1 to TRBJ2-5; weak D call: TRBD1 (6 bases). V lost 3 bases and J lost 4, with 17 bases in between. From germline, CDR1 is KGHDR and CDR2 SFDVKD. The CDR3 runs 16 residues. The CDR3 sequence: CATSDTTRGRPETQYF. The CDR3 DNA reads TGTGCCACCAGTGATACGACCAGGGGACGCCCAGAGACCCAGTACTTC.

The J gene is TRBJ2-2, the V gene TRBV6-5, with 11 bases fitting TRBD2. The germline V gene encodes CDR1 MNHEY and CDR2 SVGAGI. The junction had 2 bases not matched to a gene; V was cut back by 4 bases and J by 7 bases. The length of the CDR3 is 14 residues. CDR3 coding DNA: TGTGCCAGCAGTTTAGCGGGAGGGGACGGGGAGCTGTTTTTT. Amino acid sequence: CASSLAGGDGELFF.

CDR3 sequence reads: CASSWTSGSSEQYF. The CDR3 nucleotides read TGTGCCAGTAGCTGGACTAGCGGGAGTTCCGAGCAGTACTTC. The chain uses TRBV19 and TRBJ2-7; 13 bases match TRBD2. The CDR3 totals 14 residues. The germline V gene has CDR1 LNHDA and CDR2 SQIVND (reference sequence). The junction had 5 bases not matched to a gene; V was cut back by 6 bases and J by 6 bases. The entire variable domain, with the rest obtained from reference TRBV19 and TRBJ2-7, is as follows: DGGITQSPKYLFRKEGQNVTLSCEQNLNHDAMYWYRQDPGQGLRLIYYSQIVNDFQKGDIAEGYSVSREKKESFPLTVTSAQKNPTAFYLCASSWTSGSSEQYFGPGTRLTVT.

This rearrangement joins TRBV5-1 to TRBJ2-7, with unresolved D. This CDR3 region has 14 residues. The germline V and J ends were trimmed by 2 bases and 4 bases, with 13 bases remaining between them. Germline CDR1 is SGHRS and CDR2 is YFSETQ. For the CDR3, the DNA is TGCGCCAGCAGCTTTCCGGGTGGAAGGTACGAGCAGTACTTC. It translates to CASSFPGGRYEQYF.

This chain joins TRBV2 and TRBJ1-2, with D unresolved. CDR1 is SNHLY and CDR2 is FYNNEI in the germline V gene. Between the trimmed V and J ends, which lost 6 bases and 5 bases, there was a span of 13 bases. The CDR3 length is 13 residues. The DNA for the CDR3 is TGTGCCAGCAGAGCAGACCCGATTTATGGCTACACCTTC. Its translation: CASRADPIYGYTF. Full variable domain (outside the CDR3, taken from reference TRBV2 and TRBJ1-2): EPEVTQTPSHQVTQMGQEVILRCVPISNHLYFYWYRQILGQKVEFLVSFYNNEISEKSEIFDDQFSVERPDGSNFTLKIRSTKLEDSAMYFCASRADPIYGYTFGSGTRLTVV.

V gene TRBV12-3 or TRBV12-4 combines with J gene TRBJ1-5, with TRBD1 identical over 8 bases. The CDR3 length is 13 residues. Trimming removed 5 bases from V and 4 bases from J; junction bases left unmatched: 1. The CDR3 region has the DNA TGTGCCAGCAGTCGGACAGGGAATCAGCCCCAGCATTTT. This sequence encodes CASSRTGNQPQHF.

The J gene is TRBJ2-3, the V gene TRBV23-1, with 14 bases matching TRBD2. TRBV23-1 is designated an ORF whose function remains uncertain. The junction had 8 bases not matched to a gene; V was cut back by 4 bases and J by 5 bases. This CDR3 is 17 amino acids long. The CDR3 bases are TGCGCCAGCAGTCTCGAGACTAGCGGGAGGGCGGGAGATACGCAGTATTTT. Protein product: CASSLETSGRAGDTQYF.

This chain connects TRBV7-2 to TRBJ2-7, with 13 positions matching TRBD2. J lost 5 bases, V lost 3 bases, and 7 bases had no gene match. Germline CDR1 is SGHTA and CDR2 is FQGNSA. The CDR3 sequence is 16 residues long. The CDR3 DNA is TGTGCCAGCAGCTTGTGGGGGACTAGCGGGAACAACGAGCAGTACTTC. This translates into CASSLWGTSGNNEQYF.

This clone was recorded only once. The V and J genes are TRBV27 and TRBJ1-5; D uncertain. The V gene lost 5 bases and the J gene lost 4 bases, with 21 bases spanning the gap. This CDR3 region has 17 residues. Germline assignment: CDR1 MNHEY and CDR2 SMNVEV (reference sequence). CDR3 nucleotides: TGTGCCAGCAGTACCGCGCGAGACCGGGTAAGAAATCAGCCCCAGCATTTT. It translates to CASSTARDRVRNQPQHF.

This CDR3 reads CATQGYSNQPQHF. The CDR3 DNA reads TGTGCCACCCAGGGGTATAGCAATCAGCCCCAGCATTTT. This chain uses TRBV24-1 with TRBJ1-5; maybe TRBD1 (6 bases). The CDR3 runs to 13 residues. Trimming stripped 9 bases from V and 0 bases from J, with 8 bases between. Germline CDR1 and CDR2: KGHDR and SFDVKD.

The rearrangement joins TRBV10-3 to TRBJ1-4; 9 bases align to TRBD1. This CDR3 spans 15 amino acids. Germline CDR1 and CDR2: ENHRY and SYGVKD. Trimming took 10 bases from V and 7 from J; bases not matched to a gene: 13. In nucleotides, the CDR3 is TGTGCCACAACAGATCCGGGACAGGGTATTGAAAAACTGTTTTTT. Protein: CATTDPGQGIEKLFF.

The CDR3 reads CASRDRRSPDRGRTGELFF. CDR3 DNA sequence: TGTGCCAGCAGGGACAGGAGATCCCCGGACAGGGGGCGAACCGGGGAGCTGTTTTTT. The genes are TRBV2 and TRBJ2-2, with 11 nucleotides matching TRBD1. There are 19 residues in the CDR3. After removal of 6 bases from V and 5 bases from J, the junction contained 17 bases not matched to a gene. The germline V gene encodes CDR1 SNHLY and CDR2 FYNNEI. Looking up the rest from reference TRBV2 and TRBJ2-2 gives the full variable domain: EPEVTQTPSHQVTQMGQEVILRCVPISNHLYFYWYRQILGQKVEFLVSFYNNEISEKSEIFDDQFSVERPDGSNFTLKIRSTKLEDSAMYFCASRDRRSPDRGRTGELFFGEGSRLTVL.

The rearrangement uses TRBV7-3 and TRBJ1-5; D remains unclear. The CDR3 totals 12 residues. Germline CDR1 SGHTA, CDR2 FQGTGA. The ends were cut back, 5 bases at V and 7 bases at J, with 9 bases in the middle. As DNA, the CDR3 is TGTGCCAGCAGCCCTAGATGGCAGCCCCAGCATTTT. Its protein product is CASSPRWQPQHF.

This chain links TRBV9 with TRBJ2-3, with TRBD2 identical over 9 bases. The CDR3 has 17 amino acids. The V gene end was trimmed by 2 bases and the J gene end by 1 base; junction bases not matched to a gene: 8. Germline assignment: CDR1 SGDLS and CDR2 YYNGEE. As DNA, the CDR3 is TGTGCCAGCAGCGTCGCGGCGGGGGGGCTCCGCACAGATACGCAGTATTTT. Its protein product is CASSVAAGGLRTDTQYF.

The chain links TRBV19 to TRBJ2-5, with a tentative D call TRBD1 (6 bases). In germline, CDR1 is LNHDA, CDR2 SQIVND (reference sequence). The germline V and J ends were trimmed by 0 bases and 7 bases, with 15 bases remaining between them. CDR3 length equals 15 residues. In DNA form, the CDR3 reads TGTGCCAGTAGTATAGAGGGGGCGCCACCAGGGACCCAGTACTTC. Encoded protein: CASSIEGAPPGTQYF.

The genes are TRBV12-3 or TRBV12-4 and TRBJ1-1; D not resolved. V dropped 7 bases and J dropped 1 base, with 10 bases sitting between them. The CDR3 has 13 residues. The CDR3 reads CASTFRRNTEAFF. Here the CDR3 DNA reads TGTGCCAGCACCTTCCGACGGAACACTGAAGCTTTCTTT.

V is TRBV28 and J is TRBJ2-1; 14 bases are a match to TRBD2. This CDR3 region has 14 residues. The V gene's germline CDR1 is MDHEN and CDR2 SYDVKM. Trimming cost V 9 bases and J 8 bases; bases outside gene matches: 6. The CDR3 sequence is CASGTSGSRDEQFF. CDR3 in DNA: TGTGCCAGTGGGACTAGCGGGAGTAGGGATGAGCAGTTCTTC.

This clone came up a few times. V and J are TRBV12-3 or TRBV12-4 and TRBJ1-5; TRBD1 might be the D (5 bases). V was clipped by 4 bases and J by 4 bases, with 5 bases between them. The CDR3 covers 12 residues. CDR3 in amino acids: CASSSGNQPQHF. CDR3 nucleotide sequence: TGTGCCAGCAGTTCAGGGAATCAGCCCCAGCATTTT.

This chain links TRBV11-1 with TRBJ1-2; the D is unclear. This CDR3 has 15 residues. Trimming took off 2 bases at V and 5 bases at J, with 15 bases between the two ends. From germline, CDR1 is SGHAT and CDR2 FQDESV (reference sequence). CDR3 in amino acids: CASSLKVEPPYGYTF. The CDR3 DNA sequence: TGTGCCAGCAGCTTAAAGGTAGAGCCTCCATATGGCTACACCTTC.

This chain links TRBV2 with TRBJ2-4; D call uncertain. Germline V gene sequence: CDR1 SNHLY, CDR2 FYNNEI. The CDR3 consists of 18 residues. V was pared by 4 bases and J by 6 bases, with 25 bases between. CDR3 region: CASSVGPLGMKVINIQYF. In DNA, the CDR3 is TGTGCCAGCAGTGTAGGTCCTCTGGGGATGAAAGTAATAAACATTCAGTACTTC. Drawing the rest from reference TRBV2 and TRBJ2-4, the complete variable domain is EPEVTQTPSHQVTQMGQEVILRCVPISNHLYFYWYRQILGQKVEFLVSFYNNEISEKSEIFDDQFSVERPDGSNFTLKIRSTKLEDSAMYFCASSVGPLGMKVINIQYFGAGTRLSVL.

This rearrangement joins TRBV24-1 to TRBJ2-5; TRBD2 agrees at 8 bases. CDR1 and CDR2 from the germline V gene are KGHDR and SFDVKD. Trimming at V came to 6 bases and at J to 5 bases, leaving 4 bases not matched to a gene. The CDR3 is 13 amino acids. The CDR3 sequence is CATSRGGVETQYF. As DNA, the CDR3 is TGTGCCACCAGTCGGGGGGGCGTGGAGACCCAGTACTTC.

The gene calls are TRBV27 and TRBJ1-4, with D possibly TRBD1 on 5 matching bases. V lost 6 bases and J 4 bases, leaving 9 bases between the germline ends. CDR3 length equals 13 residues. CDR1 and CDR2 (germline): MNHEY, SMNVEV (reference sequence). As DNA, the CDR3 is TGTGCCAGCAGGGGACGGATTAATGAAAAACTGTTTTTT. Amino acid sequence: CASRGRINEKLFF. Full variable domain (outside the CDR3, taken from reference TRBV27 and TRBJ1-4): EAQVTQNPRYLITVTGKKLTVTCSQNMNHEYMSWYRQDPGLGLRQIYYSMNVEVTDKGDVPEGYKVSRKEKRNFPLILESPSPNQTSLYFCASRGRINEKLFFGSGTQLSVL.

This sequence joins TRBV6-5 and TRBJ1-3, with 8 nucleotides matching TRBD1. V lost 7 bases and J lost 4; bases outside the gene matches: 9. The CDR3 runs 15 residues. Germline CDR1 is MNHEY and CDR2 is SVGAGI. CDR3 sequence: CASNRWNRGGNTIYF. The DNA of the CDR3 is TGTGCCAGCAATCGGTGGAACAGGGGGGGAAACACCATATATTTT.